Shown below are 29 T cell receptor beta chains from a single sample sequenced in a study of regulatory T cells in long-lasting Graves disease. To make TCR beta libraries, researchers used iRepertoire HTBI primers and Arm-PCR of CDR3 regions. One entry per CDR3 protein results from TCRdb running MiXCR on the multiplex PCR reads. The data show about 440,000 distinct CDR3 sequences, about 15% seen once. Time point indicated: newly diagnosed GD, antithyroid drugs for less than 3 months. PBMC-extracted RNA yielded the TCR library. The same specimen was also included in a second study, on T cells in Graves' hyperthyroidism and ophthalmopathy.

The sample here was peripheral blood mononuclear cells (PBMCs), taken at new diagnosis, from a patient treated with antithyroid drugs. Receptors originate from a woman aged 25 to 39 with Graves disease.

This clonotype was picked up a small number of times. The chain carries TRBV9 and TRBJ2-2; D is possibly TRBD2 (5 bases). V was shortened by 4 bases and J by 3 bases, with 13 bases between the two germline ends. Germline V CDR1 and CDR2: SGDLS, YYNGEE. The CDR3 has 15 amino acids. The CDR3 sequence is CASSPWQEDTGELFF. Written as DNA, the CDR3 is TGTGCCAGCAGCCCGTGGCAGGAGGACACCGGGGAGCTGTTTTTT. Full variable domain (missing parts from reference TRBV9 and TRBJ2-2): DSGVTQTPKHLITATGQRVTLRCSPRSGDLSVYWYQQSLDQGLQFLIQYYNGEERAKGNILERFSAQQFPDLHSELNLSSLELGDSALYFCASSPWQEDTGELFFGEGSRLTVL.

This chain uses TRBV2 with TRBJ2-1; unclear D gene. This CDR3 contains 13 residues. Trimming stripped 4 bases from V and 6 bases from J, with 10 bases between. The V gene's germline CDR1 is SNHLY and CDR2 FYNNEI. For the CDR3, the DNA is TGTGCCAGCAGTGCCTCAGAGCCCAATGAGCAGTTCTTC. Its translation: CASSASEPNEQFF. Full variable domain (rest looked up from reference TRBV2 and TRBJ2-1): EPEVTQTPSHQVTQMGQEVILRCVPISNHLYFYWYRQILGQKVEFLVSFYNNEISEKSEIFDDQFSVERPDGSNFTLKIRSTKLEDSAMYFCASSASEPNEQFFGPGTRLTVL.

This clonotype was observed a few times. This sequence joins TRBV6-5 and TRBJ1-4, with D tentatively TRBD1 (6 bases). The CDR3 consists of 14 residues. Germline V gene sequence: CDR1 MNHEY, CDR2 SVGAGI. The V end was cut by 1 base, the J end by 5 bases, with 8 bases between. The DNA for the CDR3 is TGTGCCAGCAGTTACTACGGACAGAATGAAAAACTGTTTTTT. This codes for CASSYYGQNEKLFF.

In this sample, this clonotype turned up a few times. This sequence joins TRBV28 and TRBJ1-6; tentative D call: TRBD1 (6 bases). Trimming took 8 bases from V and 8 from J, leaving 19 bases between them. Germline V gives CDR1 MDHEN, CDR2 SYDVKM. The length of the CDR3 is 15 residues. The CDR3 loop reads CASVDGGALYSPLHF. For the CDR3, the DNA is TGTGCCAGCGTAGATGGGGGGGCCCTCTATTCACCCCTCCACTTT.

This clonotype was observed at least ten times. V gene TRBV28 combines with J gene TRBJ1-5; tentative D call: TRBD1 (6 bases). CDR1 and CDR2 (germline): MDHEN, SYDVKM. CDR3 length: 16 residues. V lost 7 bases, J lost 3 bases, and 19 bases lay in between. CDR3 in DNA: TGTGCCAGCACCAGATCGGGCAGGGGCCCCAATCAGCCCCAGCATTTT. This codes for CASTRSGRGPNQPQHF.

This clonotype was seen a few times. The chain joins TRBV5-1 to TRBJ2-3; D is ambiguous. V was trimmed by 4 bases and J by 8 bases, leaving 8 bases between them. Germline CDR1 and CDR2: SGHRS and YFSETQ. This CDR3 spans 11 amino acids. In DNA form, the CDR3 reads TGCGCCAGCAGCCCCTCAGTTACGCAGTATTTT. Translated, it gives CASSPSVTQYF.

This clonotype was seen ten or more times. The CDR3 sequence is CASSLWPRGDEQYF. Written as DNA, the CDR3 is TGTGCCAGCAGTTTATGGCCCCGGGGGGACGAGCAGTACTTC. J is TRBJ2-7 and V is TRBV28; 7 nucleotides match TRBD2. Germline V gene data show CDR1 as MDHEN and CDR2 as SYDVKM. The CDR3 covers 14 residues. V dropped 0 bases and J dropped 5; count of bases not matched to a gene: 4. Combining the CDR3 with reference TRBV28 and TRBJ2-7 gives the whole variable domain DVKVTQSSRYLVKRTGEKVFLECVQDMDHENMFWYRQDPGLGLRLIYFSYDVKMKEKGDIPEGYSVSREKKERFSLILESASTNQTSMYLCASSLWPRGDEQYFGPGTRLTVT.

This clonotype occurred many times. The CDR3 is CASSSRTSGSLRIPEQFF. CDR3 in DNA: TGTGCCAGCAGCTCCCGGACTAGCGGGAGTTTGCGGATCCCTGAGCAGTTCTTC. The chain couples TRBV11-3 to TRBJ2-1; 13 bases are shared with TRBD2. The CDR3 has 18 amino acids. The junction had 15 bases not matched to a gene; V was cut back by 4 bases and J by 9 bases. CDR1 and CDR2 from the germline V gene are SGHNT and YENEEA.

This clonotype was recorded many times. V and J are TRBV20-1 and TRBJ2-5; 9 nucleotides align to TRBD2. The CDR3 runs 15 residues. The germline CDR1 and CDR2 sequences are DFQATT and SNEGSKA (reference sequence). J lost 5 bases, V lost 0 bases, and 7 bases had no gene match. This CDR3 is CSARDLASGTETQYF. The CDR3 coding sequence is TGCAGTGCTAGAGATTTAGCTAGCGGGACGGAGACCCAGTACTTC.

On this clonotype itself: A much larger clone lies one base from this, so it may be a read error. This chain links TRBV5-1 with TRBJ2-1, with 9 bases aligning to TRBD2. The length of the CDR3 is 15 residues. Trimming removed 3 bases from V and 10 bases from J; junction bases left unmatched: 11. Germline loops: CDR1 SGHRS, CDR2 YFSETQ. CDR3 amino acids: CASSSRLAESYEQFF. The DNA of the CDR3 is TGCGCCAGCAGCTCTCGACTAGCGGAAAGCTACGAGCAGTTCTTC.

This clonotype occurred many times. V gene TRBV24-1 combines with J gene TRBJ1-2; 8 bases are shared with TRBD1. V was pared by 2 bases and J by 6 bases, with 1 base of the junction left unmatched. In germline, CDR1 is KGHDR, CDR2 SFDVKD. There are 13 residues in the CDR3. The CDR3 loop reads CATSDSTGDGYTF. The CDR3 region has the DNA TGTGCCACCAGTGATTCGACAGGGGATGGCTACACCTTC.

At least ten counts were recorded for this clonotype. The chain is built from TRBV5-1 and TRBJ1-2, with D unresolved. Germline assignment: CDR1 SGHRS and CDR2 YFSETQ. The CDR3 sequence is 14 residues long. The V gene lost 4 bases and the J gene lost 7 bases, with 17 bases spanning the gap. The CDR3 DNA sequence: TGCGCCAGCAGCCGGAGCCCAGAAGTACGTGGCTACACCTTC. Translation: CASSRSPEVRGYTF.

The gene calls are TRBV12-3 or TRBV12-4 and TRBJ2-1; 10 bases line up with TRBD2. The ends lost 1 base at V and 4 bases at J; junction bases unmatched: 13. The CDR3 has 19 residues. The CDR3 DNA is TGTGCCAGCAGTTTAGGGGCTAGCGGGAGAGTATGGGAGTACAATGAGCAGTTCTTC. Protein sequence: CASSLGASGRVWEYNEQFF.

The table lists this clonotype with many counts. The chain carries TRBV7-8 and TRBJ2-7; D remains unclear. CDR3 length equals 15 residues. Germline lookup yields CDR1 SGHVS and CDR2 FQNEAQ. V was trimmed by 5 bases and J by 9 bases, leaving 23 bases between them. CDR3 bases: TGTGCCAGCAGCCCCCTCTACTTGGATGAGAGTCGGCAGTACTTC. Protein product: CASSPLYLDESRQYF.

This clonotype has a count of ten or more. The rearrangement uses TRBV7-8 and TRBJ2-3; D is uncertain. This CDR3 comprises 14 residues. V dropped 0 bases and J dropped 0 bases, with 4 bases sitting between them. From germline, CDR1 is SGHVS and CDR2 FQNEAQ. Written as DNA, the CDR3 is TGTGCCAGCAGCTTAGCGGATAGCACAGATACGCAGTATTTT. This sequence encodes CASSLADSTDTQYF.

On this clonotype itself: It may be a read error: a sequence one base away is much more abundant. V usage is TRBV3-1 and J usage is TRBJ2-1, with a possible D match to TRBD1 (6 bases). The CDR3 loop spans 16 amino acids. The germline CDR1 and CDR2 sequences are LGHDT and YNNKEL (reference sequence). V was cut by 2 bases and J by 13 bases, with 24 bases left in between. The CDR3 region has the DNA TGTGCCAGCAGCCAATACCAAAGACAGGTTGGGGAGACCCAGTTCTTC. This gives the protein CASSQYQRQVGETQFF.

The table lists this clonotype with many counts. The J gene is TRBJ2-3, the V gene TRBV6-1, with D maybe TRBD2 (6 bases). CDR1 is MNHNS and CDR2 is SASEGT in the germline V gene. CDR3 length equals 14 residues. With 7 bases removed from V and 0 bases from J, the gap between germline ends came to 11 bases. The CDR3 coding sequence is TGTGCCAGCACCCTCGGGACTAGCACAGATACGCAGTATTTT. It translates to CASTLGTSTDTQYF.

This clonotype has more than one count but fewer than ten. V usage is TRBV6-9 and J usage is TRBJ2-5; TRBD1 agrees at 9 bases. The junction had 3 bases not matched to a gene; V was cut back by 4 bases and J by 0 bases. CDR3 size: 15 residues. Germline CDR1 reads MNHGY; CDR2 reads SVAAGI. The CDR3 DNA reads TGTGCCAGCAGTTTCCGGGACAGGGACCAAGAGACCCAGTACTTC. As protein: CASSFRDRDQETQYF.

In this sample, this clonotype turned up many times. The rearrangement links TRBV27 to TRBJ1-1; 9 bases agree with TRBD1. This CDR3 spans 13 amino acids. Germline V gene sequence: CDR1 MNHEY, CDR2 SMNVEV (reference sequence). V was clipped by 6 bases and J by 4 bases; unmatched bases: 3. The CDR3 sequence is CASRLTGGTEAFF. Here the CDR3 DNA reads TGTGCCAGCAGACTGACAGGGGGCACTGAAGCTTTCTTT.

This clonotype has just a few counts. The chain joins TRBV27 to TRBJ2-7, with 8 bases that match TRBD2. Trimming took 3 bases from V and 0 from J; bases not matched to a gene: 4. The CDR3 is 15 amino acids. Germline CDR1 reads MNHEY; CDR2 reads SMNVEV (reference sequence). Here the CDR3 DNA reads TGTGCCAGCAGTTTTGTCGGGAGGGTCTCCTACGAGCAGTACTTC. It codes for CASSFVGRVSYEQYF.

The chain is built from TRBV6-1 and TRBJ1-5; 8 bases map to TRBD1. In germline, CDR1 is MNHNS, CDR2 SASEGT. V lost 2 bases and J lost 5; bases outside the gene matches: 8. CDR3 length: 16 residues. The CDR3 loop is CASSERAGGEDQPQHF. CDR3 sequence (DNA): TGTGCCAGCAGTGAAAGGGCAGGGGGCGAAGATCAGCCCCAGCATTTT.

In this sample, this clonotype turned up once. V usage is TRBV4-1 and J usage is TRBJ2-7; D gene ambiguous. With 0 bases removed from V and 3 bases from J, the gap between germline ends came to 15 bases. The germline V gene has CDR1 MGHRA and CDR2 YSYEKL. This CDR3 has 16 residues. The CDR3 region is CASSQDGSLTLYEQYF. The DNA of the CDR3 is TGCGCCAGCAGCCAAGACGGCAGCCTGACGCTCTACGAGCAGTACTTC.

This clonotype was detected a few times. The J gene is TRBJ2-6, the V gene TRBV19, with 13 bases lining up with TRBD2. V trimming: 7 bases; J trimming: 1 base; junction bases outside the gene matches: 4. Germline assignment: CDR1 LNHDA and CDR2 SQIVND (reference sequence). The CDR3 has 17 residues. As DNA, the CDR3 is TGTGCCAGTATCCTGACTAGCGGGAGGTCTGGGGCCAACGTCCTGACTTTC. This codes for CASILTSGRSGANVLTF.

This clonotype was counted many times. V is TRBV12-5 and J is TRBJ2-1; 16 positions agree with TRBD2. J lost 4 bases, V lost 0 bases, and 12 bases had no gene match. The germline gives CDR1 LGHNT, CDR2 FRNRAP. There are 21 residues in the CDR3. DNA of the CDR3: TGTGCTAGTGGTTTGGTCCCCTTGGGACTAGCGGGAGGGTCTGGATACAATGAGCAGTTCTTC. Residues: CASGLVPLGLAGGSGYNEQFF.

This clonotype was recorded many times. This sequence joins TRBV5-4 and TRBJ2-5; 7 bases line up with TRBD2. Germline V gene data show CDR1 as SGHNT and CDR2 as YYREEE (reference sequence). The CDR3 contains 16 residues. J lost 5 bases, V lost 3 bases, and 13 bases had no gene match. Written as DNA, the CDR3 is TGTGCCAGCAGCTGGGCAAGGGGCGGGAGTAGCGAGACCCAGTACTTC. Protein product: CASSWARGGSSETQYF. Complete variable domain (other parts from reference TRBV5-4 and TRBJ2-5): ETGVTQSPTHLIKTRGQQVTLRCSSQSGHNTVSWYQQALGQGPQFIFQYYREEENGRGNFPPRFSGLQFPNYSSELNVNALELDDSALYLCASSWARGGSSETQYFGPGTRLLVL.

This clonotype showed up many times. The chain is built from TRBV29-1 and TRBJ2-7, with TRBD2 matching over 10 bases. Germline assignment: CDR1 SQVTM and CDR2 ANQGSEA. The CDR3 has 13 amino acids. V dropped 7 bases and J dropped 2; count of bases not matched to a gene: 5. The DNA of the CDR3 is TGCAGCGGTACTCTAGCGGGGGCCTACGAGCAGTACTTC. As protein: CSGTLAGAYEQYF.

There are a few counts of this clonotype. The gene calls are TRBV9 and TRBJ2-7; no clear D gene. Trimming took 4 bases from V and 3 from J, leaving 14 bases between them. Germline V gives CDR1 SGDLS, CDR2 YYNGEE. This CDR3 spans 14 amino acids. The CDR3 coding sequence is TGTGCCAGCAGCCCCCAGACTGAAGGCTACGAGCAGTACTTC. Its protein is CASSPQTEGYEQYF.

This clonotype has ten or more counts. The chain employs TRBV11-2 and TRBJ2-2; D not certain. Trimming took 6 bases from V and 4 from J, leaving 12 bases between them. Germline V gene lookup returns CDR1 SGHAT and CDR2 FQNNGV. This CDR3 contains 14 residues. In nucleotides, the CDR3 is TGTGCCAGCAGTCCTCCAGTGATCACCGGGGAGCTGTTTTTT. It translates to CASSPPVITGELFF.

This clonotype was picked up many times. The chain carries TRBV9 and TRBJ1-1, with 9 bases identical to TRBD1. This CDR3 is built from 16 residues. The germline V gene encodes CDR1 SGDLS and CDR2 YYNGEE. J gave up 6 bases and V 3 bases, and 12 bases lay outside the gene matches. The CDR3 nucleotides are TGTGCCAGCAGCGACCGACCGGGACAGGGTTACGCTGAAGCTTTCTTT. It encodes CASSDRPGQGYAEAFF.